This passage covers 32 T cell receptor beta chains from one sample sequenced in a study of blood T cell repertoires in COVID-19. Sequencing used immunoSEQ multiplex PCR; TCRdb keeps in-frame clones, though not all of them. This sample has roughly 170,000 clones, with approximately 85% found just once. Material: peripheral blood. Receptors originate from a man in his 60s who had recovered from COVID-19.

This clone was seen once. The V gene is TRBV9, the J gene TRBJ2-2; 7 bases match TRBD2. J gave up 3 bases and V 2 bases, and 7 bases lay outside the gene matches. There are 16 residues in the CDR3. Germline values: CDR1 SGDLS, CDR2 YYNGEE. This chain's CDR3 is CASSVRGYYDTGELFF. CDR3 nucleotides: TGTGCCAGCAGCGTGCGGGGGTATTACGACACCGGGGAGCTGTTTTTT.

The chain recombines TRBV7-4 with TRBJ2-7; unclear D gene. Trimming pared 10 bases from V and 0 bases from J, leaving 13 bases between. CDR1 SGHVT and CDR2 SQSDAQ come from the germline V gene. The CDR3 runs 13 residues. Here the CDR3 reads CANQAIISYEQYF. CDR3 nucleotides: TGTGCCAACCAGGCTATTATCTCCTACGAGCAGTACTTC.

This chain joins TRBV6-4 and TRBJ2-3; 11 nucleotides match TRBD1. The V gene's germline CDR1 is MRHNA and CDR2 SNTAGT. The junction had 12 bases not matched to a gene; V was cut back by 7 bases and J by 3 bases. The CDR3 runs 17 residues. The CDR3 DNA follows: TGTGCCAGCATGTGCCGGGACAGGGGGATCCGGACAGATACGCAGTATTTT. Translated, it gives CASMCRDRGIRTDTQYF.

The chain couples TRBV5-1 to TRBJ2-2; 7 nucleotides align to TRBD1. The junction had 10 bases not matched to a gene; V was cut back by 5 bases and J by 6 bases. CDR3 length: 15 residues. Germline CDR1 is SGHRS and CDR2 is YFSETQ. CDR3 bases: TGCGCCAGCAGGGGGGAGACAGGGTCTGCCGGGGAGCTGTTTTTT. Protein sequence: CASRGETGSAGELFF. Full variable domain (rest looked up from reference TRBV5-1 and TRBJ2-2): KAGVTQTPRYLIKTRGQQVTLSCSPISGHRSVSWYQQTPGQGLQFLFEYFSETQRNKGNFPGRFSGRQFSNSRSEMNVSTLELGDSALYLCASRGETGSAGELFFGEGSRLTVL.

This chain connects TRBV10-3 to TRBJ1-5; 10 bases line up with TRBD1. V was pared by 2 bases and J by 3 bases, with 4 bases of the junction left unmatched. CDR1 and CDR2 (germline): ENHRY, SYGVKD. There are 16 residues in the CDR3. CDR3 in amino acids: CAISEQTGGNNQPQHF. CDR3 coding DNA: TGTGCCATCAGTGAGCAGACAGGGGGCAACAATCAGCCCCAGCATTTT.

Only a few counts were recorded for this clone. This chain uses TRBV25-1 with TRBJ2-1, with 8 bases matching TRBD2. The length of the CDR3 is 16 residues. Losses at the gene ends were 5 bases for V and 6 bases for J; bases not matched to a gene: 12. Germline-derived CDR1 and CDR2 are MGHDK and SYGVNS. The CDR3 DNA is TGTGCCAGCAGTACCCACGGAGCGGGGGCCGGCAATGAGCAGTTCTTC. Encoded protein: CASSTHGAGAGNEQFF.

The chain employs TRBV7-2 and TRBJ1-6; D might be TRBD1 (6 bases). The CDR3 loop spans 16 amino acids. With 5 bases removed from V and 9 bases from J, the gap between germline ends came to 20 bases. Germline V gene sequence: CDR1 SGHTA, CDR2 FQGNSA. The CDR3 DNA reads TGTGCCAGCAGCCCCCATGGGCAGGGGACGGGTTCACCCCTCCACTTT. It translates to CASSPHGQGTGSPLHF.

This clone came up a few times. This chain connects TRBV18 to TRBJ1-1; 8 nucleotides align to TRBD1. V trimming: 4 bases; J trimming: 5 bases; junction bases outside the gene matches: 9. CDR3 length: 15 residues. Germline CDR1 and CDR2: KGHSH and LQKENI. The CDR3 reads CASSRLQGERTEAFF. CDR3 in DNA: TGTGCCAGCTCACGACTACAGGGGGAAAGAACTGAAGCTTTCTTT.

The chain recombines TRBV5-4 with TRBJ2-3; 9 bases match TRBD1. V gave up 4 bases and J gave up 1 base; unmatched junction bases: 4. Germline assignment: CDR1 SGHNT and CDR2 YYREEE (reference sequence). The CDR3 is made up of 15 amino acids. The CDR3 sequence is CASSRDRGGTDTQYF. DNA for the CDR3: TGTGCCAGCAGCCGTGACAGGGGGGGCACAGATACGCAGTATTTT.

Only one count was recorded for this clone. This chain connects TRBV10-3 to TRBJ2-1; 7 nucleotides agree with TRBD2. V gave up 6 bases and J gave up 8 bases; unmatched junction bases: 19. The V gene's germline CDR1 is ENHRY and CDR2 SYGVKD. The CDR3 has 17 residues. CDR3 region: CAIRADPASPSGDEQFF. The CDR3 DNA is TGTGCCATCAGGGCAGACCCCGCTAGTCCAAGCGGGGATGAGCAGTTCTTC.

The chain carries TRBV27 and TRBJ2-7; 7 bases agree with TRBD1. The junction had 6 bases not matched to a gene; V was cut back by 5 bases and J by 2 bases. This CDR3 is built from 14 residues. Germline V gene data show CDR1 as MNHEY and CDR2 as SMNVEV (reference sequence). CDR3 nucleotides: TGTGCCAGCAGTCCCCACAGGGGACCCTACGAGCAGTACTTC. Translating gives CASSPHRGPYEQYF.

The chain combines TRBV18 with TRBJ2-7, with TRBD1 matching over 8 bases. V lost 1 base, J lost 4 bases, and 6 bases stayed unmatched. This CDR3 spans 15 amino acids. The germline V gene encodes CDR1 KGHSH and CDR2 LQKENI. The CDR3 loop reads CASSPQDRAGYEQYF. CDR3 bases: TGTGCCAGCTCACCACAGGACAGGGCGGGTTACGAGCAGTACTTC.

This clone was detected only a few times. CDR3 residues: CASSPVGNYGYTF. The CDR3 DNA follows: TGTGCCAGCAGCCCGGTGGGCAACTATGGCTACACCTTC. The chain employs TRBV12-3 or TRBV12-4 and TRBJ1-2; D gene ambiguous. Trimming took off 6 bases at V and 2 bases at J, with 10 bases between the two ends. CDR3 length: 13 residues.

Details on this clone: One end of the junction fails to match germline, which may point to a read error. This chain uses TRBV6-5 with TRBJ1-2; 7 bases align to TRBD1. Germline loops: CDR1 MNHEY, CDR2 SVGAGI. The CDR3 spans 14 residues. This CDR3 reads CASSDSGGSYGYTF. CDR3 sequence (DNA): TGTGCCAGCAGTGACTCAGGGGGAAGCTATGGCTACACCTTC.

DNA for the CDR3: TGCGCCAGCAGCCCTGAGTCGCGTACGCAGTATTTT. This sequence encodes CASSPESRTQYF. The chain carries TRBV5-1 and TRBJ2-3; D gene uncertain. Germline lookup yields CDR1 SGHRS and CDR2 YFSETQ. The CDR3 runs 12 residues. V dropped 4 bases and J dropped 8 bases, with 11 bases sitting between them.

This rearrangement joins TRBV5-6 to TRBJ2-7; D perhaps matches TRBD1 (7 bases). The CDR3 is 15 residues long. V lost 0 bases to trimming and J lost 4 bases, with 14 bases between them. Germline V gene data show CDR1 as SGHDT and CDR2 as YYEEEE. CDR3 nucleotides: TGTGCCAGCAGCTTGGCGCCAGGGGGGTTGTACGAGCAGTACTTC. This gives the protein CASSLAPGGLYEQYF.

V gene TRBV19 combines with J gene TRBJ1-6, with no clear D. CDR1 and CDR2 (germline): LNHDA, SQIVND (reference sequence). V lost 0 bases and J 12 bases, leaving 9 bases between the germline ends. There are 13 residues in the CDR3. The CDR3 nucleotides are TGTGCCAGTAGTATAGACCGACTTTTACCCCTCCACTTT. It translates to CASSIDRLLPLHF.

The chain recombines TRBV29-1 with TRBJ1-1; D is unclear. The V end was cut by 5 bases, the J end by 1 base, with 8 bases between. Germline V gives CDR1 SQVTM, CDR2 ANQGSEA. The CDR3 contains 12 residues. The CDR3 bases are TGCAGCGTTTGGAGGCAGAACACTGAAGCTTTCTTT. The encoded protein is CSVWRQNTEAFF.

The rearrangement links TRBV6-5 to TRBJ2-1; 11 bases align to TRBD2. The germline CDR1 and CDR2 sequences are MNHEY and SVGAGI. The CDR3 spans 15 residues. The trim removed 7 bases at V and 2 bases at J, leaving 4 bases unmatched. Here the CDR3 reads CASKFSGGAYNEQFF. The CDR3 DNA sequence: TGTGCCAGCAAATTTAGCGGGGGGGCCTACAATGAGCAGTTCTTC.

This clone was detected a few times. J is TRBJ2-7 and V is TRBV29-1; D may match TRBD1 or TRBD2 (5 bases each). The CDR3 covers 12 residues. V shed 8 bases and J shed 7 bases, with 18 bases lying between them. CDR1 is SQVTM and CDR2 is ANQGSEA in the germline V gene. CDR3 loop: CSPGQTTWEQYF. CDR3 nucleotide sequence: TGCAGCCCGGGGCAGACGACTTGGGAGCAGTACTTC.

In this sample, this clone turned up a few times. The gene calls are TRBV10-3 and TRBJ2-1; perhaps TRBD2 as D (5 bases). Looked up from germline, CDR1 is ENHRY and CDR2 is SYGVKD. V gave up 6 bases and J gave up 1 base, with 16 bases separating them. This CDR3 spans 16 amino acids. The CDR3: CAISSTGLRSYNEQFF. The CDR3 DNA sequence: TGTGCCATCAGCTCCACGGGGTTAAGGTCCTACAATGAGCAGTTCTTC.

V and J are TRBV5-6 and TRBJ1-5, with D perhaps TRBD1 (5 bases). The CDR3 spans 17 residues. Germline V CDR1 and CDR2: SGHDT, YYEEEE. The V and J ends lost 3 bases and 0 bases respectively, with 16 bases between them. CDR3 in amino acids: CASSYQGWSYSNQPQHF. CDR3 DNA sequence: TGTGCCAGCAGCTACCAGGGATGGAGCTATAGCAATCAGCCCCAGCATTTT.

The V gene is TRBV19, the J gene TRBJ1-2, with 10 bases lining up with TRBD1. Germline CDR1 LNHDA, CDR2 SQIVND (reference sequence). This CDR3 comprises 13 residues. V lost 6 bases, J lost 8 bases, and 6 bases stayed unmatched. CDR3 protein: CASRRQGARGYTF. DNA of the CDR3: TGTGCCAGTAGACGACAGGGGGCGCGGGGCTACACCTTC.

The rearrangement uses TRBV11-2 and TRBJ2-3; D is undetermined. The CDR3 contains 14 residues. Trimming removed 3 bases from V and 2 bases from J, with 9 bases in between. CDR1 SGHAT and CDR2 FQNNGV come from the germline V gene. CDR3 DNA sequence: TGTGCCAGCAGCTTCGAACTCTTCACAGATACGCAGTATTTT. This sequence encodes CASSFELFTDTQYF. Drawing the rest from reference TRBV11-2 and TRBJ2-3, the complete variable domain is EAGVAQSPRYKIIEKRQSVAFWCNPISGHATLYWYQQILGQGPKLLIQFQNNGVVDDSQLPKDRFSAERLKGVDSTLKIQPAKLEDSAVYLCASSFELFTDTQYFGPGTRLTVL.

CDR3 in DNA: TGTGCCAGCAGCTTGACACGGGGGTCGGGGGATACGCAGTATTTT. Translated: CASSLTRGSGDTQYF. The V and J genes are TRBV5-6 and TRBJ2-3, with D possibly matching TRBD2 (6 bases). The CDR3 totals 15 residues. The germline V gene has CDR1 SGHDT and CDR2 YYEEEE. V was shortened by 1 base and J by 6 bases, with 15 bases between the two germline ends.

V usage is TRBV19 and J usage is TRBJ2-7, with 7 bases identical to TRBD1. CDR3 length equals 12 residues. The germline CDR1 and CDR2 sequences are LNHDA and SQIVND (reference sequence). V lost 6 bases to trimming and J lost 3 bases; unmatched junction nucleotides: 2. The DNA of the CDR3 is TGTGCCAGTAGGGGGGACAGCTACGAGCAGTACTTC. It codes for CASRGDSYEQYF.

The chain is built from TRBV7-3 and TRBJ2-3, with 8 bases matching TRBD2. The junction had 6 bases not matched to a gene; V was cut back by 5 bases and J by 5 bases. Germline loops: CDR1 SGHTA, CDR2 FQGTGA. The CDR3 is 14 residues long. The CDR3 region is CASSHGGAGDTQYF. Written as DNA, the CDR3 is TGTGCCAGCAGCCACGGGGGGGCCGGAGATACGCAGTATTTT.

This clone has a single count. The rearrangement links TRBV19 to TRBJ2-3; TRBD1 might be the D (5 bases). Germline V gives CDR1 LNHDA, CDR2 SQIVND (reference sequence). V dropped 6 bases and J dropped 2 bases, with 6 bases sitting between them. The CDR3 covers 12 residues. The CDR3 DNA reads as TGTGCCAGTAGACAGGACACAGATACGCAGTATTTT. As protein: CASRQDTDTQYF. The full variable domain, completed using reference TRBV19 and TRBJ2-3, is DGGITQSPKYLFRKEGQNVTLSCEQNLNHDAMYWYRQDPGQGLRLIYYSQIVNDFQKGDIAEGYSVSREKKESFPLTVTSAQKNPTAFYLCASRQDTDTQYFGPGTRLTVL.

The chain is built from TRBV4-1 and TRBJ1-2; perhaps TRBD1 as D (6 bases). The CDR3 is made up of 15 amino acids. The V and J ends lost 4 bases and 4 bases respectively, with 16 bases between them. Germline loops: CDR1 MGHRA, CDR2 YSYEKL. The DNA for the CDR3 is TGCGCCAGCAGCCGAGAAGGGGGGGTAGGCTATGGCTACACCTTC. Its translation: CASSREGGVGYGYTF.

CDR3 residues: CASSQPGTGLSYEQYF. The CDR3 DNA follows: TGTGCCAGCAGCCAGCCCGGGACAGGGCTGTCCTACGAGCAGTACTTC. V and J are TRBV7-9 and TRBJ2-7, with 9 bases that match TRBD1. The CDR3 sequence is 16 residues long. Germline V lookup: CDR1 SEHNR, CDR2 FQNEAQ (reference sequence). V trimming: 5 bases; J trimming: 1 base; junction bases outside the gene matches: 9.

The chain combines TRBV5-1 with TRBJ2-3; TRBD2 is a possible D gene (5 bases). Germline values: CDR1 SGHRS, CDR2 YFSETQ. CDR3 length equals 13 residues. Deletions cut 4 bases from V and 2 bases from J, with 8 bases between. The CDR3 DNA follows: TGCGCCAGCAGCCGGGGTCCCACAGATACGCAGTATTTT. It yields the protein CASSRGPTDTQYF.

This clone was detected only once. The chain is built from TRBV5-1 and TRBJ1-2; D is unresolved. CDR1 SGHRS and CDR2 YFSETQ come from the germline V gene. This CDR3 spans 13 amino acids. With 3 bases removed from V and 7 bases from J, the gap between germline ends came to 13 bases. The CDR3 coding sequence is TGCGCCAGCAGCTCGGGTGAGGCTGGTGGCTACACCTTC. Encoded protein: CASSSGEAGGYTF.